This record covers a single T cell receptor (beta chain). What it binds is not known. The data originate from a study of CD8 T cells in Susac syndrome. Study-wide points: TCR sequencing and HLA analysis covered a relatively small number of individuals.

CDR3 length: 15 amino acids. Trimming took 0 bases from V and 4 from J; bases not matched to a gene: 3. The germline V gene has CDR1 SGHRS and CDR2 YFSETQ. The multiple sclerosis controls comprised treatment-naive patients whose relapsing-remitting disease was stable or active. Bulk CD8+ and CD4+ cells came from magnetic negative isolation; CD8+ TEMRA by FACS. Random-hexamer reverse transcription was applied to about 0.45 to 1 ug RNA. TCR beta CDR3 was amplified by immunoSEQ multiplex PCR. This amplification extended across 54 Vbeta and 13 Jbeta segments. TCRdb processed the immunoSEQ multiplex PCR reads anew with MiXCR; each CDR3 protein has one entry. The sample shows about 140,000 distinct CDR3 sequences, approximately 95% of them seen only once.

The chain joins TRBV5-1 to TRBJ2-7; 11 bases are a match to TRBD2. The sequencing sample was made of CD4+ T cells from PBMCs. The receptor was derived from a human donor with multiple sclerosis. DNA for the CDR3: TGCGCCAGCAGCTTGGCTAGCGGGAGGATATACGAGCAGTACTTC. Translation: CASSLASGRIYEQYF.